This TCR beta chain was identified in a study of beta chain features in type 1 diabetes. Broader study findings: Cells expressing TCR highly could be over-represented by cDNA sequencing. It was not settled here whether HLA type affects TCRB rearrangement. Type 1 diabetes patients had moderately but significantly shorter TCRB CDR3s in all four CD4+ subsets.

Note on this clone: What it recognizes is unknown.

Germline CDR1 reads SQVTM; CDR2 reads ANQGSEA. Germline trimming cut 3 bases from V and 5 bases from J; bases unmatched to any gene: 5. The CDR3 covers 13 residues. Using CD45RO/CCR7/CD25/CD127/CD95/CD27, CD4+ naive, central memory, regulatory and stem cell-like memory cells were sorted. Reverse transcribing all isolated RNA meant expressed TCRB transcripts were sequenced. The study sequenced naive, central memory and regulatory T cell samples to an average of roughly 3.8 million reads. Clones were sequenced by immunoSEQ multiplex PCR, and TCRdb holds only the in-frame ones, with some missing. Among 200,000 to 300,000 clones listed, around 9.9% were seen once.

The sequenced sample consisted of naive CD4+ T cells from blood. The clonotype comes from a man between 25 and 39 years old with type 1 diabetes. The gene calls are TRBV29-1 and TRBJ1-2, with 8 positions matching TRBD1. The CDR3 protein is CSVDPGTGYGYTF. The CDR3 DNA reads TGCAGCGTTGATCCCGGGACAGGATATGGCTACACCTTC.